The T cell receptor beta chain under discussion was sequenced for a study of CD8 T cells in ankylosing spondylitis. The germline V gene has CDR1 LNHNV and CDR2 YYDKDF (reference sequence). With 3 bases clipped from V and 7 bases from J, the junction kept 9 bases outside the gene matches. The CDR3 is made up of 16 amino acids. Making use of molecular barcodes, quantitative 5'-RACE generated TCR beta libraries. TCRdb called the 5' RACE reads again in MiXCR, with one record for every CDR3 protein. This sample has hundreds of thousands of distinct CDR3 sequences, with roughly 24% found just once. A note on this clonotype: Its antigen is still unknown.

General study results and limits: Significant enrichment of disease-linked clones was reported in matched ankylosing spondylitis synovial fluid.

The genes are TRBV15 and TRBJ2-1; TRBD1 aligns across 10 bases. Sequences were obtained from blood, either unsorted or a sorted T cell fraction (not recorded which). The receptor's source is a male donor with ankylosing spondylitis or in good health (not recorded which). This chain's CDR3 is CATSRPDRGHRNEQFF. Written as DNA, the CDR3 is TGTGCCACCAGCAGGCCAGACAGGGGGCATAGGAATGAGCAGTTCTTC.